This T cell receptor (beta chain) was retrieved from a study of technical replicates of blood from a handful of donors. This clone was observed a single time. TCRdb's table, derived via immunoSEQ multiplex PCR, lists solely in-frame clones and lacks some. The data contain tens of thousands of clones, about 97% of them singletons. From germline, CDR1 is SGDLS and CDR2 YYNGEE. CDR3 length: 16 amino acids. With 0 bases removed from V and 4 bases from J, the gap between germline ends came to 16 bases. Sample: T cells isolated from PBMCs. The source of this sequence is a human donor in good health. The chain uses TRBV9 and TRBJ1-2, with D perhaps matching TRBD1 (6 bases). The CDR3 DNA follows: TGTGCCAGCAGCGTAGAGGGGGGGGGCAGCCGCTATGGCTACACCTTC. Amino acid sequence: CASSVEGGGSRYGYTF.